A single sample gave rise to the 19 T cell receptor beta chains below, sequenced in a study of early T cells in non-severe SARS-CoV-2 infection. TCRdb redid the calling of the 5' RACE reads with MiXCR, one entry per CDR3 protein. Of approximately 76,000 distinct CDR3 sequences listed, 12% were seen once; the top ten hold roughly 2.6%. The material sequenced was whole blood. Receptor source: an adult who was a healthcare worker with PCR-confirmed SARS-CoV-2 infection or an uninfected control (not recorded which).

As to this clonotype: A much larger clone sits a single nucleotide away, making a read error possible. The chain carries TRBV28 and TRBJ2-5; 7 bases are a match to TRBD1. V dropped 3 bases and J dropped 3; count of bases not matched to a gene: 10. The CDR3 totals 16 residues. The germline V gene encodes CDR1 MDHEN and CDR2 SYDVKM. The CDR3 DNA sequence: TGTGCCAGCAGTTTGTGGGGGACAGCATTAGAAGAGACCCAGTACTTC. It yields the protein CASSLWGTALEETQYF.

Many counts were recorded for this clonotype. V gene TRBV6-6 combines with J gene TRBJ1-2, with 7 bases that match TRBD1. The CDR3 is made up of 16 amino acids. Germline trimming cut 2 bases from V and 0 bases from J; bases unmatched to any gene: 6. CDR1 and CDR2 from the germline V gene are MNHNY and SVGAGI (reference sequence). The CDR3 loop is CASSYGGTEANYGYTF. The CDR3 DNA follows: TGTGCCAGCAGTTACGGGGGGACAGAAGCTAACTATGGCTACACCTTC.

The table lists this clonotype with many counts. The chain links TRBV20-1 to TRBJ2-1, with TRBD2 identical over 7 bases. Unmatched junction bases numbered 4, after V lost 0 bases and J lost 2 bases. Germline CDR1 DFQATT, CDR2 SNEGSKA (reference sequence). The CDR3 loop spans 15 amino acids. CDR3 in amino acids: CSARDPSGTYNEQFF. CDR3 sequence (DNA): TGCAGTGCTAGAGATCCTAGCGGCACCTACAATGAGCAGTTCTTC.

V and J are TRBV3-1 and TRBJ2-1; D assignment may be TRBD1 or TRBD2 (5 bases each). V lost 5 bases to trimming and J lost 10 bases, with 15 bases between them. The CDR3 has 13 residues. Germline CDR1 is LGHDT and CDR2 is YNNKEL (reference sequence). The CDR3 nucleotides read TGTGCCAGCAGCTTCTACGTGGGGGAAGAGCAGTTCTTC. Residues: CASSFYVGEEQFF.

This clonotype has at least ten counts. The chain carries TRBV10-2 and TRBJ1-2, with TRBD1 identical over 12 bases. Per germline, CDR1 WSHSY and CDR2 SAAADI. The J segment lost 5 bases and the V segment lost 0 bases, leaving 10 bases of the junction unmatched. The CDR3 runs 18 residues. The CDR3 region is CASSESTKGQGARYGYTF. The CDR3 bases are TGCGCCAGCAGTGAGTCGACCAAGGGACAGGGGGCTCGGTATGGCTACACCTTC.

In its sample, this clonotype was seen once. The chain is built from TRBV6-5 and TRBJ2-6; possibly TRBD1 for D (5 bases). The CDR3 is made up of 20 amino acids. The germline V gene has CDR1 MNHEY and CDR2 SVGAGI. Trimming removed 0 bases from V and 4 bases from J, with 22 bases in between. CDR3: CASSYSLPNSLGAGANVLTF. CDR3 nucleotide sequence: TGTGCCAGCAGTTACTCGCTCCCGAACAGCCTAGGGGCCGGGGCCAACGTCCTGACTTTC.

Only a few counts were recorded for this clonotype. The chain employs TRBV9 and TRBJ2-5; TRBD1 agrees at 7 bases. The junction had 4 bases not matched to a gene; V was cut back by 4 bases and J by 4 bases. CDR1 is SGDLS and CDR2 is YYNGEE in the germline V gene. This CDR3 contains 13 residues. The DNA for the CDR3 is TGTGCCAGCAGCTGGGACAGTCTAGAGACCCAGTACTTC. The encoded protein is CASSWDSLETQYF.

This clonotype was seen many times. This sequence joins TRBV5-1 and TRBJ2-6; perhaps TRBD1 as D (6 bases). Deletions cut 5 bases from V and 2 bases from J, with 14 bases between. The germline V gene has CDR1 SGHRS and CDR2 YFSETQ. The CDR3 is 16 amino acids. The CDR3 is CASRQGIQAGANVLTF. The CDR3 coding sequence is TGCGCCAGCAGACAGGGCATTCAGGCTGGGGCCAACGTCCTGACTTTC.

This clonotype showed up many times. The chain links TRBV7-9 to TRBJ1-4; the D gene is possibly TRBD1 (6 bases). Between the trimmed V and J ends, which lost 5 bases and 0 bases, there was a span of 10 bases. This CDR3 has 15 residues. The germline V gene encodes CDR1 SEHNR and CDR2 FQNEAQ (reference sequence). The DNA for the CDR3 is TGTGCCAGCAGCGTACAGGGAACAACTAATGAAAAACTGTTTTTT. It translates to CASSVQGTTNEKLFF.

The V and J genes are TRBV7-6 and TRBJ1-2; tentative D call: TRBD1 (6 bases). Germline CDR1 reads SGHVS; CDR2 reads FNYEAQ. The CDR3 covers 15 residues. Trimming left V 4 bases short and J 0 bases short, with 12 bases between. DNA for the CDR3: TGTGCCAGCAGCTCCGGGGGGGGCGCTAACTATGGCTACACCTTC. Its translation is CASSSGGGANYGYTF.

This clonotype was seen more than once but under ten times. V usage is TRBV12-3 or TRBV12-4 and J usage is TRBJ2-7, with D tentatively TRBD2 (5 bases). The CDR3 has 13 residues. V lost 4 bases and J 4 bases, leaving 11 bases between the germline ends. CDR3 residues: CASSYRLWYEQYF. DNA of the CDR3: TGTGCCAGCAGTTACCGACTATGGTACGAGCAGTACTTC.

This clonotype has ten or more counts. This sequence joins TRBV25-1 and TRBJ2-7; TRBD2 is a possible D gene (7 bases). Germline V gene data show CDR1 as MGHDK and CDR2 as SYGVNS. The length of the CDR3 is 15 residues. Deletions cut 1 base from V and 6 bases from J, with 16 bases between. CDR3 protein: CASSEFEGGRSEQYF. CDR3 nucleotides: TGTGCCAGCAGTGAATTCGAGGGGGGGCGTTCCGAGCAGTACTTC.

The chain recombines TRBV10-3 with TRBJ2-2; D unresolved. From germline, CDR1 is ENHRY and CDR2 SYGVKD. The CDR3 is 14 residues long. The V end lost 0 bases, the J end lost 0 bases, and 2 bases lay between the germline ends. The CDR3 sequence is CAISESTNTGELFF. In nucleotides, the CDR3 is TGTGCCATCAGTGAGTCAACGAACACCGGGGAGCTGTTTTTT.

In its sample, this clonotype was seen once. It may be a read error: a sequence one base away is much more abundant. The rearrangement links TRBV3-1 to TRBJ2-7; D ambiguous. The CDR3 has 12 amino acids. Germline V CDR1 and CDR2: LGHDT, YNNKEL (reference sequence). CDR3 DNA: TGTGTCAGCAGCCAAGATATCCGCGAGCAGTACTTC. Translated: CVSSQDIREQYF.

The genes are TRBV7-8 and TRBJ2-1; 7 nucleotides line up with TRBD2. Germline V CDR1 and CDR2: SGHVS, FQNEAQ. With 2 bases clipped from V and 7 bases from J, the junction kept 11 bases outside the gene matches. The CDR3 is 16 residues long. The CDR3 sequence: CASSLRPAGPLNEQFF. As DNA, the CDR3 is TGTGCCAGCAGCTTACGCCCAGCGGGGCCCTTGAATGAGCAGTTCTTC.

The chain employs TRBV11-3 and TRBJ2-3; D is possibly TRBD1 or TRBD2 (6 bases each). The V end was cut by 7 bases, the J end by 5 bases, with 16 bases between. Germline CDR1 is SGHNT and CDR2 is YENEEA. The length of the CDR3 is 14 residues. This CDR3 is CASTRGPAQDTQYF. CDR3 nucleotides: TGTGCCAGCACCCGGGGGCCCGCGCAAGATACGCAGTATTTT.

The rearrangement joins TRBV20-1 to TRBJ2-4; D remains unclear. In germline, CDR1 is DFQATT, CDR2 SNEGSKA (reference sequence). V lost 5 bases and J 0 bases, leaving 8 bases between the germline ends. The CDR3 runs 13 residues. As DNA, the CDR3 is TGCAGTGCTCTGGACCTAGCCAAAAACATTCAGTACTTC. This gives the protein CSALDLAKNIQYF.

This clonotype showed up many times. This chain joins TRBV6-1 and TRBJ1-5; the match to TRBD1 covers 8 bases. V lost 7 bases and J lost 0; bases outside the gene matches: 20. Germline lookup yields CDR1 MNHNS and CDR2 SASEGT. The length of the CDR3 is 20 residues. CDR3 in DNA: TGTGCCAGCACTAAGCACCGGGACAGGCAGGACCTTTATAGCAATCAGCCCCAGCATTTT. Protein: CASTKHRDRQDLYSNQPQHF.

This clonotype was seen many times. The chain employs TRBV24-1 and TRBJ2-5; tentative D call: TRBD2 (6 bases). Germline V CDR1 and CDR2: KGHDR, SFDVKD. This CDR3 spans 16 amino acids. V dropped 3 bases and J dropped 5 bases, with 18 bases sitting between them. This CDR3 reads CATSDAGTGVLETQYF. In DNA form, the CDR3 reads TGTGCCACCAGTGATGCCGGGACGGGGGTTTTGGAGACCCAGTACTTC.